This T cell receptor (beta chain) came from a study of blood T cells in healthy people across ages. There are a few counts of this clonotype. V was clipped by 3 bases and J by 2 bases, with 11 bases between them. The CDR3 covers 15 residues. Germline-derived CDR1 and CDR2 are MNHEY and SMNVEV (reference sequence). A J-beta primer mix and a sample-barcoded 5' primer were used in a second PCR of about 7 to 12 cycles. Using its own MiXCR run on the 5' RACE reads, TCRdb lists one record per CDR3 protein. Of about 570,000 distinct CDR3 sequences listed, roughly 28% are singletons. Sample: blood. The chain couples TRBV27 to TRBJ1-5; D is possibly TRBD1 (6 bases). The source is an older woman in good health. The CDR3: CASSFGGARNQPQHF. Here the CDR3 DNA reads TGTGCCAGCAGTTTCGGGGGGGCTCGCAATCAGCCCCAGCATTTT.